This T cell receptor beta chain is drawn from a study of monozygotic twins with inflammatory bowel disease. Study-wide results and limits: Clonotype sharing was lower in IBD patients than healthy twins, most markedly with disease activity.

With respect to this clonotype: Its antigen is currently unknown.

TCRdb reprocessed the 5' RACE reads and stores each CDR3 protein as one record, lacking DNA. This sample's table reports about 450,000 distinct CDR3 sequences. The clonotype originates from a human donor with ulcerative colitis or Crohn's disease, or a healthy co-twin of an affected twin (not recorded which). Sequenced sample: blood.

CDR3 in amino acids: CASSLRRTGEFLYEQYF. The chain combines TRBV11-2 with TRBJ2-7; with no DNA, the TCRdb D assignment of TRBD1 cannot be verified. Germline loops: CDR1 SGHAT, CDR2 FQNNGV. The CDR3 length is 17 residues. The whole variable domain, remainder taken from reference TRBV11-2 and TRBJ2-7, is EAGVAQSPRYKIIEKRQSVAFWCNPISGHATLYWYQQILGQGPKLLIQFQNNGVVDDSQLPKDRFSAERLKGVDSTLKIQPAKLEDSAVYLCASSLRRTGEFLYEQYFGPGTRLTVT.